The 22 T cell receptor beta chains in this list originate from one sample, sequenced in a study of T cells in women clearing cervical HPV infection. Data came from immunoSEQ multiplex PCR; TCRdb stores just in-frame clones and leaves some out. The sample features 22,000 or so clones, with about 3.3% in its top ten. Sequencing was performed on blood buffy coat. The receptors originated from a woman aged 18 to 75 with a cervical HPV16 infection that either progressed to CIN3+ or cleared (not recorded which).

Notes on this clone: Read data end 3 residues before the CDR3 end; the end is taken from the germline J gene. This chain links TRBV20-1 with TRBJ2-5; 7 positions agree with TRBD2. CDR1 and CDR2 from the germline V gene are DFQATT and SNEGSKA (reference sequence). CDR3 length: 13 residues. Germline trimming cut 6 bases from V and 1 base from J; bases unmatched to any gene: 5. The CDR3 bases that were read are TGCAGTGCAATAAGGACTAGCCAAGAGACC. Its translation: CSAIRTSQET. The full CDR3 is CSAIRTSQETQYF.

Comment on this clone: Read data end 3 residues before the CDR3 end; the end is taken from the germline J gene. This chain uses TRBV6-2 or TRBV6-3 with TRBJ2-2; 11 bases match TRBD2. The CDR3 covers 17 residues. J gave up 0 bases and V 6 bases, and 6 bases lay outside the gene matches. Germline V gene data show CDR1 as MNHEY and CDR2 as SVGEGT. Here the CDR3 reads CASRTGLAESNTGELFF. CDR3 DNA, as far as it was read: TGTGCCAGCAGGACGGGACTAGCGGAGTCGAACACCGGGGAG.

The part of the CDR3 DNA that was read is TGTGCCAGCAACGACGGACTAGCGGGAGTAGCTGAG. Its protein product is CASNDGLAGVAE. The CDR3 as a whole reads CASNDGLAGVAEQFF. The rearrangement uses TRBV2 and TRBJ2-1, with 13 bases aligning to TRBD2. The CDR3 is cut off 3 residues early in the read; its end comes from the germline J gene. Losses at the gene ends were 7 bases for V and 9 bases for J; bases not matched to a gene: 9. The germline V gene encodes CDR1 SNHLY and CDR2 FYNNEI. The CDR3 runs 15 residues.

A note on this clone: Read coverage stops 3 residues before the CDR3 terminus; the germline J gene supplies the remainder. The rearrangement uses TRBV5-1 and TRBJ2-7, with D unresolved. The germline V and J ends were trimmed by 7 bases and 5 bases, with 10 bases remaining between them. Germline loops: CDR1 SGHRS, CDR2 YFSETQ. This CDR3 spans 11 amino acids. The CDR3 is CASAQRDEQYF. Incomplete CDR3 DNA: TGCGCCAGCGCGCAACGGGACGAG.

Note on this clone: The junction does not match germline at one end; this may be a read error. The read ends 3 residues early relative to the CDR3; the germline J gene fills the gap. The chain links TRBV7-9 to TRBJ2-2; D uncertain. The CDR3 is 14 amino acids. Germline V gene sequence: CDR1 SEHNR, CDR2 FQNEAQ (reference sequence). This chain's CDR3 is CASSLGSNSGELFF. The DNA read from the CDR3 is TGTGCCAGCAGCTTAGGGTCGAACTCCGGGGAG.

Remarks on this clone: Read sequence stops 3 residues before the CDR3 end, and the germline J gene provides the missing end. The chain couples TRBV19 to TRBJ2-3; a weak D match, TRBD2 (5 bases). Germline CDR1 LNHDA, CDR2 SQIVND (reference sequence). The CDR3 covers 14 residues. Trimming stripped 3 bases from V and 4 bases from J, with 11 bases between. The CDR3 bases that were read are TGTGCCAGTAGTATCGGGCAGCGGCCAGATACG. Translated, it gives CASSIGQRPDT. The CDR3, in full, reads CASSIGQRPDTQYF.

Note on this clone: The read ends 3 residues shy of where the CDR3 ends; the end is completed using the germline J gene. The gene calls are TRBV30 and TRBJ1-6, with 9 bases lining up with TRBD1. After removal of 3 bases from V and 0 bases from J, the junction contained 15 bases not matched to a gene. CDR3 length: 20 residues. Per germline, CDR1 GTSNPN and CDR2 SVGIG (reference sequence). This CDR3 reads CAWRGRRTGVPSSYNSPLHF. The sequenced part of the CDR3 DNA is TGTGCCTGGAGGGGTAGGAGGACAGGGGTACCAAGCTCCTATAATTCACCC.

To note about this clone: The sequenced fragment ends 3 residues before the CDR3 boundary, so the rest is inferred from the germline J gene. This chain joins TRBV5-1 and TRBJ2-5; D not resolved. The CDR3 runs 13 residues. CDR1 SGHRS and CDR2 YFSETQ come from the germline V gene. Trimming removed 2 bases at V and 5 bases at J, with 10 bases between. The CDR3 loop is CASSFSARETQYF. The CDR3 DNA, read in part, is TGCGCCAGCAGCTTTTCCGCCCGGGAGACC. Full variable domain (outside the CDR3, taken from reference TRBV5-1 and TRBJ2-5): KAGVTQTPRYLIKTRGQQVTLSCSPISGHRSVSWYQQTPGQGLQFLFEYFSETQRNKGNFPGRFSGRQFSNSRSEMNVSTLELGDSALYLCASSFSARETQYFGPGTRLLVL.

About this clone itself: Read coverage stops 3 residues before the CDR3 terminus; the germline J gene supplies the remainder. The gene calls are TRBV29-1 and TRBJ2-5; TRBD2 aligns across 8 bases. After removal of 3 bases from V and 4 bases from J, the junction contained 10 bases not matched to a gene. Germline CDR1 is SQVTM and CDR2 is ANQGSEA. The CDR3 has 15 amino acids. The sequenced CDR3 bases are TGCAGCGTTGATCCGGGGGGGTCTGGGGCAGAGACC. It encodes CSVDPGGSGAET. The CDR3 in full is CSVDPGGSGAETQYF.

Turning to this clone: The DNA ends 3 residues before the CDR3 does, and the rest of the CDR3 is filled in from the germline J gene. The chain carries TRBV7-8 and TRBJ1-6; 8 nucleotides line up with TRBD1. This CDR3 has 18 residues. Germline V gene lookup returns CDR1 SGHVS and CDR2 FQNEAQ. V shed 1 base, J shed 9 bases, and the junction held 14 bases outside the gene matches. The sequenced part of the CDR3 DNA is TGTGCCAGCAGCTTAGTATCAGGGGGCTTAAGGGGGATTTCACCC. It codes for CASSLVSGGLRGISP. The whole CDR3 sequence reads CASSLVSGGLRGISPLHF.

The CDR3 reads CASSEGRGLALTRTDTQYF. The covered CDR3 bases are TGTGCCAGCAGTGAAGGGAGGGGACTAGCCCTAACGCGCACAGATACG. The chain employs TRBV2 and TRBJ2-3, with TRBD2 identical over 9 bases. The read terminates 3 residues before the CDR3 end, so the remaining end is supplied by the germline J gene. Germline-derived CDR1 and CDR2 are SNHLY and FYNNEI. CDR3 length: 19 residues. V gave up 1 base and J gave up 1 base; unmatched junction bases: 12.

Of note for this clone: The CDR3 is cut off 3 residues early in the read; its end comes from the germline J gene. This sequence joins TRBV19 and TRBJ2-7; 9 nucleotides agree with TRBD1. V lost 5 bases and J lost 2; bases outside the gene matches: 7. The germline V gene has CDR1 LNHDA and CDR2 SQIVND (reference sequence). CDR3 size: 15 residues. Here the CDR3 reads CASSETGQGTYEQYF. The part of the CDR3 DNA that was read is TGTGCCAGTAGTGAAACGGGACAGGGCACCTACGAG.

Details on this clone: The CDR3 end falls 3 residues outside the read, so it is completed with the germline J gene. The chain recombines TRBV18 with TRBJ1-5; D call uncertain. Looked up from germline, CDR1 is KGHSH and CDR2 is LQKENI. This CDR3 has 14 amino acids. Trimming stripped 2 bases from V and 0 bases from J, with 5 bases between. The CDR3 loop reads CASSPGNSNQPQHF. The DNA read from the CDR3 is TGTGCCAGCTCACCAGGCAATAGCAATCAGCCC.

With respect to this clone: Sequencing ends 3 residues short of the CDR3 end; the germline J gene provides the rest. J is TRBJ2-5 and V is TRBV20-1, with D unclear. The V end lost 0 bases, the J end lost 0 bases, and 11 bases lay between the germline ends. Per the germline V gene, CDR1 is DFQATT and CDR2 is SNEGSKA (reference sequence). This CDR3 has 15 residues. The CDR3 protein is CSARDRQGYQETQYF. The CDR3 bases that were read are TGCAGTGCTAGAGATAGACAAGGCTACCAAGAGACC.

A remark on this clone: The read terminates 3 residues ahead of where the CDR3 ends, so the germline J gene completes it. The chain links TRBV7-2 to TRBJ2-1; D may correspond to TRBD1 or TRBD2 (5 bases each). The length of the CDR3 is 15 residues. Per the germline V gene, CDR1 is SGHTA and CDR2 is FQGNSA. V lost 5 bases and J lost 0, with 11 bases in between. The CDR3 bases that were read are TGTGCCAGCAGCGCCGAGAGGGGCTCCTACAATGAG. Translated: CASSAERGSYNE. The CDR3 reads in full as CASSAERGSYNEQFF.

Regarding this clone: One end of the junction does not line up with germline, which may come from a read error. From the germline J gene comes the end of the CDR3, since the read stops 3 residues before it. The chain has TRBV4-2 and TRBJ2-3; D is uncertain. The CDR3 extends over 16 amino acids. Germline lookup yields CDR1 LGHNA and CDR2 YNFKEQ. CDR3 protein: CASSQDADLGTDTQYF. The covered CDR3 bases are TGCGCCAGCAGCCAAGACGCAGACCTAGGCACAGATACG.

About this clone: The read stops 3 residues short of the end of the CDR3; the missing end is completed from the germline J gene. V and J are TRBV29-1 and TRBJ1-1, with a tentative D call TRBD1 (5 bases). V was cut by 7 bases and J by 7 bases, with 19 bases left in between. The CDR3 contains 13 residues. Germline V gene data show CDR1 as SQVTM and CDR2 as ANQGSEA. The CDR3: CSALSRGTGEAFF. The sequenced part of the CDR3 DNA is TGCAGCGCTTTATCGCGGGGGACGGGTGAA.

This CDR3 is CASSLGTWGYTF. CDR3 bases read: TGTGCCAGCAGCTTAGGAACTTGGGGC. The rearrangement links TRBV7-2 to TRBJ1-2; D unresolved. The read finishes 3 residues shy of the CDR3 end, and the germline J gene is used to complete it. Germline V lookup: CDR1 SGHTA, CDR2 FQGNSA. There are 12 residues in the CDR3. Drawing the rest from reference TRBV7-2 and TRBJ1-2, the complete variable domain is GAGVSQSPSNKVTEKGKDVELRCDPISGHTALYWYRQSLGQGLEFLIYFQGNSAPDKSGLPSDRFSAERTGGSVSTLTIQRTQQEDSAVYLCASSLGTWGYTFGSGTRLTVV.

On this clone itself: The read falls 3 residues short of the CDR3 end, and the missing part is taken from the germline J gene. The rearrangement joins TRBV7-2 to TRBJ1-1; TRBD1 might be the D (5 bases). There are 13 residues in the CDR3. The germline gives CDR1 SGHTA, CDR2 FQGNSA. The covered CDR3 bases are TGTGCCAGCAGCTTAGAGGGACTTATGAAA. It is translated as CASSLEGLMK. The entire CDR3 protein reads CASSLEGLMKAFF.

With respect to this clone: The read terminates 3 residues ahead of where the CDR3 ends, so the germline J gene completes it. This chain joins TRBV29-1 and TRBJ2-1; TRBD1 is a possible D gene (6 bases). The CDR3 runs to 15 residues. The V end was cut by 5 bases, the J end by 0 bases, with 14 bases between. The germline V gene has CDR1 SQVTM and CDR2 ANQGSEA. Here the CDR3 reads CSVTRDIGSYNEQFF. The sequenced part of the CDR3 DNA is TGCAGCGTTACCCGGGACATCGGCTCCTACAATGAG.

The CDR3 sequence is CASSLGSQSYEQYF. The DNA read from the CDR3 is TGCGCCAGCAGCTTGGGGTCGCAGTCCTACGAG. This rearrangement joins TRBV5-1 to TRBJ2-7; D remains unclear. The observed sequence ends 3 residues before the CDR3 terminus, with the missing tail filled in from the germline J gene. V shed 0 bases and J shed 1 base, with 8 bases lying between them. CDR3 length: 14 amino acids. CDR1 is SGHRS and CDR2 is YFSETQ in the germline V gene.

The CDR3 protein is CASTVPGVGNQPQHF. Partial CDR3 DNA: TGTGCCAGCACTGTCCCAGGGGTGGGCAATCAGCCC. The chain links TRBV28 to TRBJ1-5; D is possibly TRBD1 (6 bases). The CDR3 extends 3 residues past the end of the read, so its final part is completed from the germline J gene. The germline gives CDR1 MDHEN, CDR2 SYDVKM. The CDR3 consists of 15 residues. The V end lost 7 bases, the J end lost 2 bases, and 15 bases lay between the germline ends.